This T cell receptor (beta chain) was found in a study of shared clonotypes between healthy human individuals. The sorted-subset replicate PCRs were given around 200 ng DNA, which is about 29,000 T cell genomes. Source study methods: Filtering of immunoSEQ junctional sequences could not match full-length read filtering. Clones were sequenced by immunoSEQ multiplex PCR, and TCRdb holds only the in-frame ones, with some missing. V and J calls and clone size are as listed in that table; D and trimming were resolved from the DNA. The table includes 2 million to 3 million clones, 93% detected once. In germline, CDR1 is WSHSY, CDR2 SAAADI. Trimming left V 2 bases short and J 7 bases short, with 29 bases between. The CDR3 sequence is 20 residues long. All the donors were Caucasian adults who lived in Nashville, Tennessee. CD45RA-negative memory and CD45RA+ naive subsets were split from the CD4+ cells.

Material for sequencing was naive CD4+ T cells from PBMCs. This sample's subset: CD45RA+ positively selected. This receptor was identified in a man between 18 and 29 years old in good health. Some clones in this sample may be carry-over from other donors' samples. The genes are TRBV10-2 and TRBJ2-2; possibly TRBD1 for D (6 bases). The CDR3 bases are TGCGCCAGCAGTGAGGGGCGGTTGACAGGCGTTAGGGCCCGGGGCGGGGAGCTGTTTTTT. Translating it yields CASSEGRLTGVRARGGELFF.